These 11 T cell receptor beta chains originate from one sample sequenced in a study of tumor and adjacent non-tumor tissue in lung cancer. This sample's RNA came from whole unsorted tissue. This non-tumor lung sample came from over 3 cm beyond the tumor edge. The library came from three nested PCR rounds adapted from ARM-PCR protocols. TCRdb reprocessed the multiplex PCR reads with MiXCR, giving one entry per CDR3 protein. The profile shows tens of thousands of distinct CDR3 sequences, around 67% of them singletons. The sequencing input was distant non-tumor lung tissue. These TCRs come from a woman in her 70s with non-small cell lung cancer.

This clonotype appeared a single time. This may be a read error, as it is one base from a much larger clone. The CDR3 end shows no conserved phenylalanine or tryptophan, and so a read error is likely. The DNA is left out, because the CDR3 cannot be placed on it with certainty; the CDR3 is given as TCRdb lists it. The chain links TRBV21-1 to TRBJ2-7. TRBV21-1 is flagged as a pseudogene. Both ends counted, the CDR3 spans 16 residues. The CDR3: CASSKALSSLPYEQYY.

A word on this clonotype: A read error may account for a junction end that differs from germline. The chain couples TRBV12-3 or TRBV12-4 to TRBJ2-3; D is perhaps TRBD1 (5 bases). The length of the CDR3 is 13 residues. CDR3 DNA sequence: TGTGTCAGCAGTGCCTCAGGGATAGGTACGCAGTATTTT. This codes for CVSSASGIGTQYF.

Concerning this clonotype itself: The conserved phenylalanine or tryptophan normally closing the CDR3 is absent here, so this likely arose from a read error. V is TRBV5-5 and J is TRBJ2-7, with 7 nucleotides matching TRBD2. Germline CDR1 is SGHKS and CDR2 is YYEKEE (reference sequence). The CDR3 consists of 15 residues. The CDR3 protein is CASTYTSASVYEQYY. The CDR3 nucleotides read TGTGCCAGCACCTATACTAGCGCGAGCGTCTACGAACAGTACTAC.

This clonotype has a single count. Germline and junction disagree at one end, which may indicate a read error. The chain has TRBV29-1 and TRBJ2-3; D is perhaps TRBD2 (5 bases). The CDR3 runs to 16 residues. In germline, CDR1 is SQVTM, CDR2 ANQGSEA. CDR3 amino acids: CILKEGSSSSTDTRYF. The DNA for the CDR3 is TGCATCCTAAAAGAGGGAAGCTCTTCTAGCACAGATACGCGGTATTTT.

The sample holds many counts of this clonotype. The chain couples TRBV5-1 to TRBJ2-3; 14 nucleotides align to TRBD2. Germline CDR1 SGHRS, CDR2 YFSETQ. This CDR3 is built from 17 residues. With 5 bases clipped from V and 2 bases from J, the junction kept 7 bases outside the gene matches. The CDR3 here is CASSPGTSGGFTDTQYF. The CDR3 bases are TGCGCCAGCAGTCCCGGGACTAGCGGGGGTTTCACAGATACGCAGTATTTT.

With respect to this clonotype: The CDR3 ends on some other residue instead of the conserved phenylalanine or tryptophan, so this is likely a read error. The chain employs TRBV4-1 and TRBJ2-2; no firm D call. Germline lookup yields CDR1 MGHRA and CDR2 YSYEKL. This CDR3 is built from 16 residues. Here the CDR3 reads CASNQHPVWNTGELFL. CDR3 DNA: TGCGCCAGCAACCAACACCCCGTTTGGAACACCGGTGAGCTGTTTCTT.

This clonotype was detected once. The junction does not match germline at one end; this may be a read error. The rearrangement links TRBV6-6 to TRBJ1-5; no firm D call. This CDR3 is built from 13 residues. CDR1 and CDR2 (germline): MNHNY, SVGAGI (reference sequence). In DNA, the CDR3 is TGTGCCAGCAACGAGGACCCAAATCAGCCCCAGAATTTT. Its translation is CASNEDPNQPQNF.

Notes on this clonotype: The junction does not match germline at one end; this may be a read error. The CDR3 spells CRVEGAGVYYNEQFF. The CDR3 DNA follows: TGCAGGGTTGAAGGTGCAGGGGTTTATTACAATGAGCAGTTCTTC. V gene TRBV29-1 combines with J gene TRBJ2-1; D might be TRBD1 (6 bases). Germline CDR1 reads SQVTM; CDR2 reads ANQGSEA. CDR3 length equals 15 residues.

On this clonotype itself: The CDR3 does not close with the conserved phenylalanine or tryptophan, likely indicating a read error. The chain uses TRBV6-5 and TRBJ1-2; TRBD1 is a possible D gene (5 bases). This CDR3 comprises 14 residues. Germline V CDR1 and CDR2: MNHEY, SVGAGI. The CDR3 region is CVNGYQGGNYGYTL. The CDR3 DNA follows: TGTGTCAACGGTTACCAGGGAGGGAACTATGGCTACACCCTC.

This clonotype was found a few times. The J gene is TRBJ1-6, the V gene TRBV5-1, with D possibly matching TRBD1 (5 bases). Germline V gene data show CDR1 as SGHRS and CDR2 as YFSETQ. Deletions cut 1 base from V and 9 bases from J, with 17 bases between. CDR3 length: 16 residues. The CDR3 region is CASSLMSGGGSSPLHF. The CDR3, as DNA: TGCGCCAGCAGCTTGATGTCCGGGGGGGGAAGTTCACCCCTCCACTTT.

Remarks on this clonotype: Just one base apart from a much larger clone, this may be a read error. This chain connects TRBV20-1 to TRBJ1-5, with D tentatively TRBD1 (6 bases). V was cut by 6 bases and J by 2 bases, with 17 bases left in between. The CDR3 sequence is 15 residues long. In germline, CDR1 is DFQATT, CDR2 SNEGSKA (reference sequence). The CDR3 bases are TGCAGTGCGTCTTGGGGGCCGGTAGGCAATCAGCCCCAGCATTTT. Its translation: CSASWGPVGNQPQHF.